One sample yielded the 9 T cell receptor beta chains listed below, sequenced in a study of blood T cell repertoires in COVID-19. TCRdb's copy holds only in-frame clones and misses some; the assay was immunoSEQ multiplex PCR. Among 200,000 to 250,000 clones listed, around 81% were seen once. The material sequenced was peripheral blood. The receptors derive from a woman in her thirties who had recovered from COVID-19.

The rearrangement links TRBV5-4 to TRBJ2-3, with 8 bases matching TRBD1. J lost 1 base, V lost 5 bases, and 3 bases had no gene match. Germline V gives CDR1 SGHNT, CDR2 YYREEE (reference sequence). The CDR3 runs 14 residues. In DNA form, the CDR3 reads TGTGCCAGCAGACCGGACAGGGGCACAGATACGCAGTATTTT. Translated: CASRPDRGTDTQYF.

V gene TRBV5-4 combines with J gene TRBJ2-3, with TRBD2 matching over 8 bases. This CDR3 comprises 15 residues. V dropped 1 base and J dropped 1; count of bases not matched to a gene: 2. Germline V gene sequence: CDR1 SGHNT, CDR2 YYREEE (reference sequence). For the CDR3, the DNA is TGTGCCAGCAGCTTGAAGACTAGCGGCACAGATACGCAGTATTTT. Protein sequence: CASSLKTSGTDTQYF.

The chain uses TRBV6-5 and TRBJ2-1, with D unclear. CDR3 length: 13 amino acids. Germline assignment: CDR1 MNHEY and CDR2 SVGAGI. Trimming took 6 bases from V and 4 from J, leaving 10 bases between them. CDR3 coding DNA: TGTGCCAGCAGACGCGGCCCGTACAATGAGCAGTTCTTC. It is translated as CASRRGPYNEQFF.

The genes are TRBV7-6 and TRBJ2-7; no definite D call. Germline loops: CDR1 SGHVS, CDR2 FNYEAQ. V shed 5 bases and J shed 5 bases, with 10 bases lying between them. The CDR3 length is 12 residues. This CDR3 reads CASSPSENEQYF. CDR3 bases: TGTGCCAGCAGCCCATCAGAAAACGAGCAGTACTTC.

This sequence joins TRBV6-2 or TRBV6-3 and TRBJ1-5; TRBD1 agrees at 9 bases. Trimming took 4 bases from V and 7 from J; bases not matched to a gene: 5. From germline, CDR1 is MNHEY and CDR2 SVGEGT. This CDR3 region has 14 residues. The CDR3 DNA sequence: TGTGCCAGCAGTTCACAGGGGGCAGGGCAGCCCCAGCATTTT. This sequence encodes CASSSQGAGQPQHF.

This clone was recorded once. The chain uses TRBV2 and TRBJ1-3, with D possibly TRBD1 on 6 matching bases. There are 15 residues in the CDR3. The germline V gene encodes CDR1 SNHLY and CDR2 FYNNEI. The ends were cut back, 6 bases at V and 0 bases at J, with 12 bases in the middle. CDR3 in amino acids: CASRGDKSSGNTIYF. The CDR3 DNA reads as TGTGCCAGCAGGGGGGACAAGAGCTCTGGAAACACCATATATTTT.

This clone was detected only once. The chain employs TRBV28 and TRBJ1-4; D is undetermined. The CDR3 length is 14 residues. Germline V lookup: CDR1 MDHEN, CDR2 SYDVKM. V lost 2 bases to trimming and J lost 8 bases, with 12 bases between them. The CDR3 sequence: CASSLVEEREKLFF. Written as DNA, the CDR3 is TGTGCCAGCAGTTTAGTAGAGGAAAGGGAAAAACTGTTTTTT.

This clone was counted once. The V gene is TRBV5-1, the J gene TRBJ2-7; a weak D match, TRBD1 (5 bases). CDR1 SGHRS and CDR2 YFSETQ come from the germline V gene. The V end was cut by 8 bases, the J end by 0 bases, with 18 bases between. The CDR3 contains 15 residues. CDR3 in amino acids: CASRLRSGSSYEQYF. CDR3 bases: TGCGCCAGTCGGCTCAGGTCAGGGTCCTCCTACGAGCAGTACTTC.

The rearrangement uses TRBV15 and TRBJ1-5; D might be TRBD1 (5 bases). This CDR3 comprises 15 residues. The V end was cut by 0 bases, the J end by 5 bases, with 11 bases between. Germline loops: CDR1 LNHNV, CDR2 YYDKDF (reference sequence). The chain's CDR3 is CATSRDLRGDQPQHF. In DNA, the CDR3 is TGTGCCACCAGCAGAGATCTTAGGGGTGATCAGCCCCAGCATTTT.